The clone carrying this TCR beta chain was recorded a few times. In the original processing: Cell counts per sample came from amplifying reference gene primers. Here immunoSEQ multiplex PCR was the method, and the copy in TCRdb shows in-frame clones only, minus some. V and J calls plus clone size are reproduced from that table; the DNA served to infer D and trimming. The sample has about 290,000 clones, around 81% seen once; the top ten hold approximately 3.8%. The sample comes from a study of blood T cell repertoires in COVID-19. Background on the study: Researchers got acute and convalescent COVID-19 samples from the United States, Italy and Spain.

The CDR3 is made up of 13 amino acids. Between the trimmed V and J ends, which lost 3 bases and 6 bases, there was a span of 9 bases. Germline values: CDR1 DFQATT, CDR2 SNEGSKA (reference sequence). The material sequenced was peripheral blood. The clonotype originates from a woman aged 45-59 years with active or convalescent COVID-19. The chain recombines TRBV20-1 with TRBJ1-6; D is unresolved. This CDR3 is CSASAGFNSPLHF. The CDR3 coding sequence is TGCAGTGCTAGTGCCGGGTTTAATTCACCCCTCCACTTT.